The TCR beta chain under discussion was sequenced for a study of cytomegalovirus exposure and HLA in healthy donors. PCR used 60 Vbeta primers and 13 Jbeta primers. Original data processing: In a later analysis, of about 80 million unique beta chains, 9 million to 11 million appeared in at least two donors. The method was immunoSEQ multiplex PCR; TCRdb's version includes in-frame clones alone and lacks a portion of them. From that table come the V and J calls and clone size; the DNA was used to work out D and trimming. The sample contains 150,000 or so clones, about 73% of which appear only once. V trimming: 4 bases; J trimming: 4 bases; junction bases outside the gene matches: 4. Germline CDR1 SGHNT, CDR2 YYREEE (reference sequence). The CDR3 extends over 14 amino acids.

The sample taken for sequencing was PBMCs. The J gene is TRBJ2-7, the V gene TRBV5-4; 11 nucleotides match TRBD2. This receptor was identified in a man aged 40-49 years in good health and CMV-seropositive. The DNA of the CDR3 is TGTGCCAGCAGCCATAGCGGGGGGGAATACGAGCAGTACTTC. Its translation is CASSHSGGEYEQYF.